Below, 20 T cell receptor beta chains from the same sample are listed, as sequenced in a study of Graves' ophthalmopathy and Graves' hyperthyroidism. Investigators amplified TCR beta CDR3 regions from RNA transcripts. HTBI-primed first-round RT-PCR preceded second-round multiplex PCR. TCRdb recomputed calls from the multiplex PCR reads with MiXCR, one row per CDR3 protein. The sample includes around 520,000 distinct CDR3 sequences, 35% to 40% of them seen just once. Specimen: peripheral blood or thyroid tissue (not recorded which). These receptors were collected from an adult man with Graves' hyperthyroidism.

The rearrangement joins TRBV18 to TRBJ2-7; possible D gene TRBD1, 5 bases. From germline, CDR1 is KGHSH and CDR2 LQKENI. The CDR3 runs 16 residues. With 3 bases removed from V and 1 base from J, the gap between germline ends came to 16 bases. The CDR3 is CASSPLPQVTSYEQYF. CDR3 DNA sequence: TGTGCCAGCTCACCCCTTCCACAGGTTACTTCCTACGAGCAGTACTTC.

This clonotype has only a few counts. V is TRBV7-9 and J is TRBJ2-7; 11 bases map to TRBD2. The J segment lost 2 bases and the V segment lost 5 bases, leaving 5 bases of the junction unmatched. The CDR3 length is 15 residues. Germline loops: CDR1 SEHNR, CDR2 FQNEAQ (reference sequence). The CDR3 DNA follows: TGTGCCAGCAGCCCCTCACTAGCGGGAGCCTACGAGCAGTACTTC. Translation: CASSPSLAGAYEQYF.

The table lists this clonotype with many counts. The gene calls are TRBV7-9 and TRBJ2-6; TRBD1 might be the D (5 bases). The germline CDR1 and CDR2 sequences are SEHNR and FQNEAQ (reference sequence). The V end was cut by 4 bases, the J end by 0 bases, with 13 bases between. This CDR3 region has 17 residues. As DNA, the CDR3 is TGTGCCAGCAGCTCCCCCGGACACAGCTCTGGGGCCAACGTCCTGACTTTC. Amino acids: CASSSPGHSSGANVLTF.

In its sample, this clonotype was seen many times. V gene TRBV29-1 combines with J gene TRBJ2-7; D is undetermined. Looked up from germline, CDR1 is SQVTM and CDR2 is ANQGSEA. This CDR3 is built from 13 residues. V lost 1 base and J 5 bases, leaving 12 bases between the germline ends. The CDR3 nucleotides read TGCAGCGTTGAAGTGGGCCAGGTTGACGAGCAGTACTTC. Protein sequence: CSVEVGQVDEQYF.

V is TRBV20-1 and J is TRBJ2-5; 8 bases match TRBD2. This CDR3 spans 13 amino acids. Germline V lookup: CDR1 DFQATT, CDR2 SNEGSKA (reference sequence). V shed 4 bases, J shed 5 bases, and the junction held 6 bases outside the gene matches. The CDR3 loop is CSAKRGGTETQYF. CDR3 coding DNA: TGCAGTGCTAAACGGGGGGGCACTGAGACCCAGTACTTC.

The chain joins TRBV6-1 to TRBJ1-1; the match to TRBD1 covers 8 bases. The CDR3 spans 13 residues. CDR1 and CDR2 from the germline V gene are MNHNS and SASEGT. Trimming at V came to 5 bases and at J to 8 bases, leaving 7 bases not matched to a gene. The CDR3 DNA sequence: TGTGCCAGCAGTCCCGCAGGGGGCTCAGAAGCTTTCTTT. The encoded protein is CASSPAGGSEAFF.

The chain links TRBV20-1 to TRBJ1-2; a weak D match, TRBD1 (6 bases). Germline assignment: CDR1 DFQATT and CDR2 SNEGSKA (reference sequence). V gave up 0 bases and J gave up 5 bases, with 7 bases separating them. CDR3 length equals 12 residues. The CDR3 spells CSARDQGYGYTF. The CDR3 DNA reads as TGCAGTGCTAGAGATCAGGGGTATGGCTACACCTTC.

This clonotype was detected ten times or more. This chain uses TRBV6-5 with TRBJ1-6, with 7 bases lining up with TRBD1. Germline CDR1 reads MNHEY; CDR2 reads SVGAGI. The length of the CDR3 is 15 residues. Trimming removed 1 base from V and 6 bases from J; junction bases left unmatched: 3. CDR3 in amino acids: CASSYWGDSNSPLHF. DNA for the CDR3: TGTGCCAGCAGTTACTGGGGGGACAGTAATTCACCCCTCCACTTT.

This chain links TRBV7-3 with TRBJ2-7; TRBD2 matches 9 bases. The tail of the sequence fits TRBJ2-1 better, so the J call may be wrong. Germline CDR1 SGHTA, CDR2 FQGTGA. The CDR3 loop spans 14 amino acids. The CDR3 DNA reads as TGTGCCAGCAGCTCAGCGGGAGGCATCAATGAGCAGTTCTTC. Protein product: CASSSAGGINEQFF.

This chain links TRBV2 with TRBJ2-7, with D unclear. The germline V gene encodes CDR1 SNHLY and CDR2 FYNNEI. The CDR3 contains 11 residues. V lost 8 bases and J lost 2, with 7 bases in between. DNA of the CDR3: TGTGCCAGCGTGAGGACCTACGAGCAGTACTTC. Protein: CASVRTYEQYF. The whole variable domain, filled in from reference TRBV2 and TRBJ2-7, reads EPEVTQTPSHQVTQMGQEVILRCVPISNHLYFYWYRQILGQKVEFLVSFYNNEISEKSEIFDDQFSVERPDGSNFTLKIRSTKLEDSAMYFCASVRTYEQYFGPGTRLTVT.

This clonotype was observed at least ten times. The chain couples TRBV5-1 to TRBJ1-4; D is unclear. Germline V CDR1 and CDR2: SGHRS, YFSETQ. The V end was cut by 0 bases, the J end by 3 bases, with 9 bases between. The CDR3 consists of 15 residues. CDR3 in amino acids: CASSLASGANEKLFF. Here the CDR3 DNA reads TGCGCCAGCAGCTTGGCAAGTGGGGCTAATGAAAAACTGTTTTTT. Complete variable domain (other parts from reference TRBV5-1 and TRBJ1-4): KAGVTQTPRYLIKTRGQQVTLSCSPISGHRSVSWYQQTPGQGLQFLFEYFSETQRNKGNFPGRFSGRQFSNSRSEMNVSTLELGDSALYLCASSLASGANEKLFFGSGTQLSVL.

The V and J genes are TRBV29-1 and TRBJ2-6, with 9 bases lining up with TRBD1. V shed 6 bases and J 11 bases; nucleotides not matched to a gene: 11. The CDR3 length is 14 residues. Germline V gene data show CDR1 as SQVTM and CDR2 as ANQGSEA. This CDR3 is CSVRVGTGTYVLTF. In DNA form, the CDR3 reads TGCAGCGTCCGAGTCGGGACAGGGACCTACGTCCTGACTTTC.

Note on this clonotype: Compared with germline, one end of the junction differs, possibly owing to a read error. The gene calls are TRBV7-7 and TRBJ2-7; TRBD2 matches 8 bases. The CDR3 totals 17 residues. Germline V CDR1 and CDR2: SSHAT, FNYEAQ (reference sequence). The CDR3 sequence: CASSARGGGQTSYEQYF. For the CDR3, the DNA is TGTGCTAGCAGTGCTCGGGGGGGAGGACAAACCTCCTACGAGCAGTACTTC.

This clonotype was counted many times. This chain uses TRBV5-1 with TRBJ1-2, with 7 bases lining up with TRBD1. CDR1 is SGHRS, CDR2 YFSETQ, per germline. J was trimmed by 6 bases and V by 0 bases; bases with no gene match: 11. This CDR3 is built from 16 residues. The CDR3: CASSLASTGPLDGYTF. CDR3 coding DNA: TGCGCCAGCAGCTTGGCCTCGACAGGGCCGTTGGATGGCTACACCTTC.

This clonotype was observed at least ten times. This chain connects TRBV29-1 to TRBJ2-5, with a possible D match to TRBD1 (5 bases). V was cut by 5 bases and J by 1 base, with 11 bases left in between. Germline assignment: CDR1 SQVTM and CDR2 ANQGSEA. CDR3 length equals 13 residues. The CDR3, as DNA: TGCAGCGTTAGAAGGACAAGCCAAGAGACCCAGTACTTC. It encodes CSVRRTSQETQYF.

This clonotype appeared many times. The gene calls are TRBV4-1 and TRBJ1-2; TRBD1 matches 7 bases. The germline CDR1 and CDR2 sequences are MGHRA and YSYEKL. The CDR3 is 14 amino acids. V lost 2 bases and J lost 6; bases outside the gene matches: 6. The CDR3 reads CASSQPGGGDGYTF. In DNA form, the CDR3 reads TGCGCCAGCAGCCAACCAGGGGGTGGTGATGGCTACACCTTC.

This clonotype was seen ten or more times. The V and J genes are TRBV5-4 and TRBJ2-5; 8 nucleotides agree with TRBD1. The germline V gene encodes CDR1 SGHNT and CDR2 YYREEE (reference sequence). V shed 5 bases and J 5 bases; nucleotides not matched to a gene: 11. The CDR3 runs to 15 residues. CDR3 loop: CASSQDRDSYETQYF. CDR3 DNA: TGTGCCAGCAGTCAGGACAGGGACTCTTACGAGACCCAGTACTTC.

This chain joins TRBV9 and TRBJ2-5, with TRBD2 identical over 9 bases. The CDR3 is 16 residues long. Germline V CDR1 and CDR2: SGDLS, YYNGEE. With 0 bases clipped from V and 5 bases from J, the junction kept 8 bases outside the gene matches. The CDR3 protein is CASSVGGSGSHETQYF. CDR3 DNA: TGTGCCAGCAGCGTAGGCGGTAGCGGGAGTCATGAGACCCAGTACTTC. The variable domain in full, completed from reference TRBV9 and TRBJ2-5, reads DSGVTQTPKHLITATGQRVTLRCSPRSGDLSVYWYQQSLDQGLQFLIQYYNGEERAKGNILERFSAQQFPDLHSELNLSSLELGDSALYFCASSVGGSGSHETQYFGPGTRLLVL.

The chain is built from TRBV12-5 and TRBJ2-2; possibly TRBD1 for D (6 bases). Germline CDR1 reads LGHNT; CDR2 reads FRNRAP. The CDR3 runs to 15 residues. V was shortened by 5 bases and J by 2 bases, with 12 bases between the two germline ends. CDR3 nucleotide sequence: TGTGCTAGTGGTCCCTCCGGGACAAACACCGGGGAGCTGTTTTTT. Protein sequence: CASGPSGTNTGELFF.

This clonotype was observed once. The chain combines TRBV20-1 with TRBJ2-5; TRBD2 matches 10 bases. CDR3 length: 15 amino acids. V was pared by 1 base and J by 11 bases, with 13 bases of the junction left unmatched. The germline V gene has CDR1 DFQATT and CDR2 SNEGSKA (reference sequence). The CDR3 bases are TGCAGTGCTAGAGTAACTAGCGGGATATCAGATACGCAGTACTTC. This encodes CSARVTSGISDTQYF.